The clone carrying this T cell receptor beta chain was recorded once. The target antigen is unknown. Trimming took 1 base from V and 8 from J, leaving 26 bases between them. The CDR3 runs 17 residues. In germline, CDR1 is SQVTM, CDR2 ANQGSEA. The data were obtained in a study of radiation and T cells in renal cell carcinoma. Study-wide context: Nephrectomy followed 15 Gy stereotactic body radiation by 4 weeks.

Findings and caveats of the study: Pretreatment tumor biopsies were lacking, so baseline clonotypes are unknown.

Method: immunoSEQ multiplex PCR; TCRdb's copy keeps in-frame clones and lacks some. The sample holds approximately 150,000 clones; 88% are singletons and the top ten take 3.5% to 5%. The time point here: baseline pretreatment blood. Regarding treatment: 15 Gy SBRT to primary tumor, nephrectomy 4 weeks later. The starting material was blood, obtained from a patient whose treatment included radiotherapy and nephrectomy. The TCR comes from a woman in her seventies with renal cell carcinoma. V usage is TRBV29-1 and J usage is TRBJ1-2; a weak D match, TRBD1 (6 bases). CDR3 sequence reads: CSVEVVLTGTPVLGYTF. In DNA, the CDR3 is TGCAGCGTTGAAGTCGTACTCACCGGGACACCCGTTCTGGGCTACACCTTC.